These 21 T cell receptor beta chains originate from one sample sequenced in a study of graft-versus-host responses after intestinal transplantation. Their recognized antigens are unknown. Measured with immunoSEQ multiplex PCR; TCRdb has only the in-frame clones, and not every one. The sample yields 110,000 to 150,000 clones, about nine tenths seen once. The source material was unstimulated CD4+ T cells sorted from spleen or lymph node cells, sampled before intestinal transplant. These receptors were collected from a human donor who received an intestinal transplant.

This chain uses TRBV5-1 with TRBJ1-1, with no clear D. Germline CDR1 reads SGHRS; CDR2 reads YFSETQ. The CDR3 sequence is 14 residues long. V was trimmed by 0 bases and J by 0 bases, leaving 6 bases between them. CDR3 loop: CASSLEVMNTEAFF. The CDR3 region has the DNA TGCGCCAGCAGCTTGGAGGTGATGAACACTGAAGCTTTCTTT.

This chain uses TRBV5-1 with TRBJ2-7; the D is unclear. V dropped 0 bases and J dropped 2 bases, with 15 bases sitting between them. The germline V gene encodes CDR1 SGHRS and CDR2 YFSETQ. The CDR3 covers 16 residues. CDR3 sequence reads: CASSLVPGFETYEQYF. The CDR3 DNA sequence: TGCGCCAGCAGCTTGGTCCCCGGGTTTGAAACCTACGAGCAGTACTTC.

The genes are TRBV7-2 and TRBJ2-7; D is undetermined. Trimming removed 2 bases from V and 7 bases from J, with 12 bases in between. The germline V gene encodes CDR1 SGHTA and CDR2 FQGNSA. The CDR3 is made up of 13 amino acids. The DNA for the CDR3 is TGTGCCAGCAGCTTAAATACCCCGGCGGAGCAGTACTTC. This translates into CASSLNTPAEQYF.

This sequence joins TRBV7-9 and TRBJ1-2; D is uncertain. The germline CDR1 and CDR2 sequences are SEHNR and FQNEAQ (reference sequence). Trimming removed 1 base at V and 8 bases at J, with 5 bases between. This CDR3 has 11 amino acids. The CDR3 DNA is TGTGCCAGCAGCTTAGAAGGAGGCTACACCTTC. Its protein is CASSLEGGYTF.

The chain uses TRBV6-5 and TRBJ2-1, with unresolved D. Trimming removed 5 bases at V and 7 bases at J, with 6 bases between. Germline V gene data show CDR1 as MNHEY and CDR2 as SVGAGI. This CDR3 contains 11 residues. DNA of the CDR3: TGTGCCAGCAGTCGGAAAAATGAGCAGTTCTTC. It is translated as CASSRKNEQFF.

This rearrangement joins TRBV5-5 to TRBJ2-3, with 13 bases that match TRBD2. This CDR3 comprises 16 residues. The V gene's germline CDR1 is SGHKS and CDR2 YYEKEE (reference sequence). V lost 3 bases to trimming and J lost 5 bases; unmatched junction nucleotides: 6. The CDR3 is CASSWTSGGPGDTQYF. CDR3 sequence (DNA): TGTGCCAGCAGCTGGACTAGCGGGGGCCCCGGAGATACGCAGTATTTT.

The chain joins TRBV7-2 to TRBJ2-4; D is ambiguous. The CDR3 extends over 16 amino acids. Trimming removed 5 bases at V and 0 bases at J, with 14 bases between. Germline CDR1 is SGHTA and CDR2 is FQGNSA. The CDR3 coding sequence is TGTGCCAGCAGCCGCCAGGTTACTCTAGCCAAAAACATTCAGTACTTC. Encoded protein: CASSRQVTLAKNIQYF. Filled out from reference TRBV7-2 and TRBJ2-4, the complete variable domain reads GAGVSQSPSNKVTEKGKDVELRCDPISGHTALYWYRQSLGQGLEFLIYFQGNSAPDKSGLPSDRFSAERTGGSVSTLTIQRTQQEDSAVYLCASSRQVTLAKNIQYFGAGTRLSVL.

This clone was seen once. The junction shows a germline mismatch at one end, possibly a read error. Other DNA sequences within the sample encode an identical CDR3. The chain has TRBV14 and TRBJ1-2; D ambiguous. Germline V gene lookup returns CDR1 SGHDN and CDR2 FVKESK. The CDR3 is 13 residues long. CDR3 nucleotide sequence: TGTGCCAGCAGCCCCGGACGCGGGTATGGCTACACCTTT. Its translation: CASSPGRGYGYTF.

In the case of this clone: The junction does not match germline at one end; this may be a read error. The chain links TRBV6-4 to TRBJ2-5; 8 bases are shared with TRBD1. Germline V gene sequence: CDR1 MRHNA, CDR2 SNTAGT. The CDR3 spans 14 residues. The CDR3 coding sequence is TGTGCCAGCAGTGAACCGACAGGGGAAGAGAGCCAGTACTTC. As protein: CASSEPTGEESQYF.

This rearrangement joins TRBV25-1 to TRBJ2-1; D may be TRBD1 or TRBD2 (5 bases each). The V gene lost 7 bases and the J gene lost 6 bases, with 10 bases spanning the gap. The CDR3 sequence is 12 residues long. Germline V lookup: CDR1 MGHDK, CDR2 SYGVNS. CDR3 protein: CASTGTSNEQFF. In nucleotides, the CDR3 is TGTGCCAGCACCGGGACCAGCAATGAGCAGTTCTTC.

The CDR3 bases are TGTGCCACCCGGCATAGCGGGAACACCGGGGAGCTGTTTTTT. Translation: CATRHSGNTGELFF. The chain combines TRBV6-5 with TRBJ2-2, with a weak D call TRBD2 (6 bases). This CDR3 has 14 residues. The V end lost 10 bases, the J end lost 1 base, and 13 bases lay between the germline ends. The germline V gene has CDR1 MNHEY and CDR2 SVGAGI.

The chain is built from TRBV5-5 and TRBJ2-7; 12 bases fit TRBD2. V dropped 4 bases and J dropped 1; count of bases not matched to a gene: 3. Germline V gives CDR1 SGHKS, CDR2 YYEKEE (reference sequence). This CDR3 region has 15 residues. The CDR3 sequence is CASSLGLAGSYEQYF. The CDR3 coding sequence is TGTGCCAGCAGCCTAGGACTAGCGGGATCCTACGAGCAGTACTTC.

The rearrangement joins TRBV7-6 to TRBJ2-7; D is perhaps TRBD1 or TRBD2 (7 bases each). V was trimmed by 4 bases and J by 5 bases, leaving 24 bases between them. The CDR3 sequence is 17 residues long. Germline CDR1 and CDR2: SGHVS and FNYEAQ. The CDR3 region is CASSSLSGEGAMNEQYF. The CDR3 DNA reads as TGTGCCAGCAGCTCTCTGAGTGGGGAGGGGGCTATGAACGAGCAGTACTTC.

The V gene is TRBV7-9, the J gene TRBJ2-1, with D possibly TRBD1 on 6 matching bases. The CDR3 spans 17 residues. Germline CDR1 SEHNR, CDR2 FQNEAQ (reference sequence). V lost 7 bases and J lost 5, with 24 bases in between. The CDR3 DNA is TGTGCCAGCACAAAATATACAGGGCTTTCGTGGGACAATGAGCAGTTCTTC. Residues: CASTKYTGLSWDNEQFF.

This chain joins TRBV28 and TRBJ2-2; D is uncertain. This CDR3 has 13 amino acids. CDR1 MDHEN and CDR2 SYDVKM come from the germline V gene. V was clipped by 5 bases and J by 7 bases, with 11 bases between them. Here the CDR3 reads CASSADRVGELFF. The CDR3, as DNA: TGTGCCAGCAGTGCCGATCGGGTCGGGGAGCTGTTTTTT.

The chain combines TRBV29-1 with TRBJ2-7; 13 nucleotides align to TRBD2. This CDR3 contains 15 residues. J gave up 3 bases and V 7 bases, and 9 bases lay outside the gene matches. CDR1 and CDR2 from the germline V gene are SQVTM and ANQGSEA. CDR3 nucleotides: TGCAGCGCGGGACTAGCGGGACCATGGGACTACGAGCAGTACTTC. It translates to CSAGLAGPWDYEQYF.

The V call is TRBV5-1, the J call TRBJ1-4; D might be TRBD1 (6 bases). The CDR3 runs to 16 residues. Per the germline V gene, CDR1 is SGHRS and CDR2 is YFSETQ. V lost 4 bases and J lost 7, with 20 bases in between. The CDR3 here is CASSLRRTALGEKLFF. The CDR3 coding sequence is TGCGCCAGCAGCCTTCGGCGGACAGCTCTAGGTGAAAAACTGTTTTTT.

On this clone: At one of its ends the junction is not consistent with the germline gene, which may arise from a read error. The chain recombines TRBV5-8 with TRBJ1-5; maybe TRBD1 (5 bases). This CDR3 region has 18 residues. Looked up from germline, CDR1 is SGHTS and CDR2 is YDEGEE. The DNA of the CDR3 is TGTGCCTGCAGCTTGTCCCTCGACAGCCTCCCAAACAATCAGCCCCAGCATTTT. Its translation is CACSLSLDSLPNNQPQHF. The variable domain in full, completed from reference TRBV5-8 and TRBJ1-5, reads EAGVTQSPTHLIKTRGQQATLRCSPISGHTSVYWYQQALGLGLQFLLWYDEGEERNRGNFPPRFSGRQFPNYSSELNVNALELEDSALYLCACSLSLDSLPNNQPQHFGDGTRLSIL.

The chain recombines TRBV5-1 with TRBJ2-2, with TRBD2 matching over 7 bases. Unmatched junction bases numbered 9, after V lost 4 bases and J lost 6 bases. The CDR3 is made up of 15 amino acids. CDR1 and CDR2 (germline): SGHRS, YFSETQ. This chain's CDR3 is CASSQGAGAPGELFF. The CDR3, as DNA: TGCGCCAGCAGCCAAGGGGCGGGAGCCCCCGGGGAGCTGTTTTTT.

The chain uses TRBV7-9 and TRBJ2-7; TRBD1 agrees at 7 bases. The CDR3 is made up of 14 amino acids. Germline V gene sequence: CDR1 SEHNR, CDR2 FQNEAQ (reference sequence). Trimming removed 0 bases from V and 6 bases from J; junction bases left unmatched: 5. CDR3: CASSLADGTVEQYF. The CDR3 DNA sequence: TGTGCCAGCAGCTTAGCGGATGGGACAGTCGAGCAGTACTTC.

The V and J genes are TRBV28 and TRBJ2-7; 11 bases match TRBD1. Germline assignment: CDR1 MDHEN and CDR2 SYDVKM. CDR3 length equals 15 residues. J lost 6 bases, V lost 5 bases, and 9 bases had no gene match. Written as DNA, the CDR3 is TGTGCCAGCAGTGAGGGGACAGGGGGAATGGGCGAGCAGTACTTC. This sequence encodes CASSEGTGGMGEQYF.